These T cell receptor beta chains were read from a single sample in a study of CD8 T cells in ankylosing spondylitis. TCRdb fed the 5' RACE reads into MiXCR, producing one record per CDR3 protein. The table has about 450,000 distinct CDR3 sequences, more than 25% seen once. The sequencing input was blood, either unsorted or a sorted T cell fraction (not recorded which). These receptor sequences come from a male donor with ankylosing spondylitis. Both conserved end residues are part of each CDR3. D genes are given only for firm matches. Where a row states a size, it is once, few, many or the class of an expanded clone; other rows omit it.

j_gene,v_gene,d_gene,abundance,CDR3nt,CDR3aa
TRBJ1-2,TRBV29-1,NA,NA,TGCAGCGTTGAAGATTATACACGGAACTATGGCTACACCTTC,CSVEDYTRNYGYTF
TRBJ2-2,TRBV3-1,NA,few,TGTGCCAGCAGCCGCCCCGGGGGGCGGGGTGGCGGGGAGCTGTTTTTT,CASSRPGGRGGGELFF
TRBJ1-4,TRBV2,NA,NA,TGTGCCAGCAGTGAAAACCGAGGGAGTGAAAAACTGTTTTTT,CASSENRGSEKLFF
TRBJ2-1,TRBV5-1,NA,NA,TGCGCCAGCAGCTCCGGGCCCATGGGGAATGAGCAGTTCTTC,CASSSGPMGNEQFF
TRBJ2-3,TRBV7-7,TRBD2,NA,TGTGCCAGCAGCTTAGGTGGCGGGAGCGGAGGAGATACGCAGTATTTT,CASSLGGGSGGDTQYF
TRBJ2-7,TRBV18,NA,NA,TGTGCCAGCGGTACACAGAACTACGAGCAGTACTTC,CASGTQNYEQYF
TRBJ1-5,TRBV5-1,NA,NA,TGCGCCAGCAGCCGCTATGCTGGGAATCAGCCCCAGCATTTT,CASSRYAGNQPQHF
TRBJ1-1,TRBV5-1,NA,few,TGCGCCAGCAGCTCGACGGGGTTTAACATGAACACTGAAGCTTTCTTT,CASSSTGFNMNTEAFF
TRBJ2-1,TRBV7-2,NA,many,TGTGCCAGCAGCTTAGCCCCGTCCGGACAGATCTACAATGAGCAGTTCTTC,CASSLAPSGQIYNEQFF
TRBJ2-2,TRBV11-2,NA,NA,TGTGCCAGCAGCTTAGTTCAGAATTCGAACACCGGGGAGCTGTTTTTT,CASSLVQNSNTGELFF
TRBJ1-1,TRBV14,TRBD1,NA,TGTGCCAGCGGGGGACAGGCCAACACTGAAGCTTTCTTT,CASGGQANTEAFF
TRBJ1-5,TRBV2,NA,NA,TGTGCCAGCAGTGAAATCCCGAATCAGCCCCAGCATTTT,CASSEIPNQPQHF
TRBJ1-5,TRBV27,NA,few,TGTGCCAGCAGTTTATCAAGGAGGAATCAGCCCCAGCATTTT,CASSLSRRNQPQHF
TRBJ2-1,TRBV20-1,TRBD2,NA,TGCAGTGCTACTAGCGGGAGGACGTTCTTC,CSATSGRTFF
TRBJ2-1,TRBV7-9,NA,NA,TGTGCCAGCAGCTTCGACAGATCCTACAATGAGCAGTTCTTC,CASSFDRSYNEQFF
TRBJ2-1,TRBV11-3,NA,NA,TGTGCCAGCAGCCCCCCTGGGAGAGATGAGCAGTTCTTC,CASSPPGRDEQFF
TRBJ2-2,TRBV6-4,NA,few,TGTGCCAGCAGTGACCGTGGGGATTCCGGGGAGCTGTTTTTT,CASSDRGDSGELFF
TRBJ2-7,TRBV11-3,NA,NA,TGTGCCAGCAGCTTAGTGTTGGAGGGGGCCTCCTTT,CASSLVLEGASF
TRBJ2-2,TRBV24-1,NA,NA,TGTGCCACCAGCTCGGGACATAACACCGGGGAGCTGTTTTTT,CATSSGHNTGELFF
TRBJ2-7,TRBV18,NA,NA,TGTGCCAGCTCACAGTGGGGAACGTCAGACGAGCAGTACTTC,CASSQWGTSDEQYF